These 2 T cell receptor beta chains originate from one sample sequenced in a study of sequential checkpoint blockade in melanoma. Treatment: randomized to nivolumab then ipilimumab (arm A) or the reverse (arm B). Libraries were prepared by immunoSEQ multiplex PCR; TCRdb keeps only in-frame clonotypes and omits some of them. The sample has about 3,500 clones; 15% to 20% are singletons. The sample consisted of tumor tissue (inferred from file names), taken from a patient given nivolumab and ipilimumab in sequence. The receptor set was obtained from a human donor with melanoma.

This clone was detected ten times or more. The chain uses TRBV6-8 and TRBJ1-1, with a possible D match to TRBD1 (5 bases). V gave up 7 bases and J gave up 3 bases, with 18 bases separating them. Germline V CDR1 and CDR2: MNHGY, SAAAGT. CDR3 size: 15 residues. The CDR3 nucleotides are TGTGCCAGCACCCCCTATAGAGGGGCTTACACTGAAGCTTTCTTT. Residues: CASTPYRGAYTEAFF.

This clone was counted once. This sequence joins TRBV19 and TRBJ1-5; no clear D gene. Germline loops: CDR1 LNHDA, CDR2 SQIVND (reference sequence). The CDR3 is made up of 14 amino acids. Trimming pared 9 bases from V and 2 bases from J, leaving 14 bases between. For the CDR3, the DNA is TGTGCCAGCCTCCCAGGTCAGGGCAATCAGCCCCAGCATTTT. This sequence encodes CASLPGQGNQPQHF.